Each of the 22 T cell receptor beta chains below was sequenced from the same sample in a study of cytomegalovirus exposure and HLA in healthy donors. The PCR ran on 60 Vbeta and 13 Jbeta primers. Method: immunoSEQ multiplex PCR; TCRdb's copy keeps in-frame clones and lacks some. The sample consists of some 130,000 clones, nearly 10% of them appearing once. Sequenced: PBMCs. Source of these receptors: a man aged 50 to 59 in good health and CMV-seronegative.

Only a few counts were recorded for this clone. The V gene is TRBV7-9, the J gene TRBJ1-1; the D gene is possibly TRBD1 (5 bases). V was pared by 4 bases and J by 9 bases, with 15 bases between. Germline loops: CDR1 SEHNR, CDR2 FQNEAQ (reference sequence). The CDR3 covers 13 residues. The CDR3 DNA follows: TGTGCCAGCAGCTGGCAGGGAACCGGGCAAGCTTTCTTT. This sequence encodes CASSWQGTGQAFF.

A few counts support this clone. V is TRBV29-1 and J is TRBJ2-5; 8 positions agree with TRBD1. This CDR3 comprises 13 residues. Germline V lookup: CDR1 SQVTM, CDR2 ANQGSEA. The J segment lost 5 bases and the V segment lost 4 bases, leaving 6 bases of the junction unmatched. Here the CDR3 DNA reads TGCAGCGTTGGCCAGGGGGCTTCGGAGACCCAGTACTTC. Protein sequence: CSVGQGASETQYF. Full variable domain (missing parts from reference TRBV29-1 and TRBJ2-5): SAVISQKPSRDICQRGTSLTIQCQVDSQVTMMFWYRQQPGQSLTLIATANQGSEATYESGFVIDKFPISRPNLTFSTLTVSNMSPEDSSIYLCSVGQGASETQYFGPGTRLLVL.

This clone showed up just a few times. The DNA for the CDR3 is TGTGCCAGCAGCTTGACAGGGGTAGGCTACACCTTC. Translated: CASSLTGVGYTF. The chain carries TRBV7-8 and TRBJ1-2; the match to TRBD1 covers 8 bases. The germline CDR1 and CDR2 sequences are SGHVS and FQNEAQ. After removal of 3 bases from V and 8 bases from J, the junction contained 2 bases not matched to a gene. The CDR3 runs 12 residues.

This clone appeared a few times. The chain carries TRBV6-6 and TRBJ1-4; maybe TRBD1 (5 bases). V shed 0 bases and J shed 3 bases, with 8 bases lying between them. The germline gives CDR1 MNHNY, CDR2 SVGAGI (reference sequence). The CDR3 consists of 15 residues. CDR3 DNA sequence: TGTGCCAGCAGTTACTCAGGGGAGGCTAATGAAAAACTGTTTTTT. Its translation: CASSYSGEANEKLFF.

This clone has just a few counts. The J gene is TRBJ2-1, the V gene TRBV27; D not certain. The CDR3 has 14 residues. From germline, CDR1 is MNHEY and CDR2 SMNVEV (reference sequence). V lost 5 bases and J 5 bases, leaving 13 bases between the germline ends. The CDR3 here is CASSPWRSDNEQFF. The CDR3 DNA follows: TGTGCCAGCAGTCCATGGCGGTCGGACAATGAGCAGTTCTTC.

This clone has more than one count but fewer than ten. This rearrangement joins TRBV27 to TRBJ2-4, with no clear D. This CDR3 has 12 amino acids. The V gene's germline CDR1 is MNHEY and CDR2 SMNVEV (reference sequence). Trimming stripped 0 bases from V and 7 bases from J, with 4 bases between. CDR3 DNA: TGTGCCAGCAGTTTATCGGAGAACATTCAGTACTTC. Translation gives CASSLSENIQYF.

The gene calls are TRBV9 and TRBJ1-5, with 7 bases identical to TRBD1. This CDR3 is built from 14 residues. Per germline, CDR1 SGDLS and CDR2 YYNGEE. The J segment lost 3 bases and the V segment lost 4 bases, leaving 4 bases of the junction unmatched. Written as DNA, the CDR3 is TGTGCCAGCAGCACCGGACAGGACAATCAGCCCCAGCATTTT. This gives the protein CASSTGQDNQPQHF.

This clone was seen a few times. The rearrangement joins TRBV12-5 to TRBJ2-7, with 7 bases matching TRBD1. With 2 bases clipped from V and 6 bases from J, the junction kept 10 bases outside the gene matches. Germline lookup yields CDR1 LGHNT and CDR2 FRNRAP. CDR3 length: 15 amino acids. DNA of the CDR3: TGTGCTAGTGGTTTGAACGGACAGGTAGGGGCCGAGCAGTACTTC. As protein: CASGLNGQVGAEQYF.

The chain carries TRBV21-1 and TRBJ1-1; the table's D call of TRBD1 was not tested on the DNA. TRBV21-1 is tagged as a pseudogene. There are 13 residues in the CDR3. This CDR3 is CASSRQVNTEAFF. In nucleotides, the CDR3 is TGTGCCAGCAGTAGACAGGTGAACACTGAAGCTTTCTTT.

The chain carries TRBV5-6 and TRBJ2-7; no definite D call. CDR1 and CDR2 from the germline V gene are SGHDT and YYEEEE. The CDR3 extends over 12 amino acids. The V end was cut by 3 bases, the J end by 6 bases, with 10 bases between. The CDR3, as DNA: TGTGCCAGCAGCTCCCCGGTTGGCGAGCAGTACTTC. Protein product: CASSSPVGEQYF.

This clone showed up many times. V and J are TRBV7-8 and TRBJ2-1, with TRBD2 identical over 9 bases. CDR1 is SGHVS, CDR2 FQNEAQ, per germline. The V and J ends lost 3 bases and 3 bases, in that order; junction bases with no gene match: 6. The CDR3 sequence is 16 residues long. CDR3 loop: CASSFEAGGLYNEQFF. The CDR3 nucleotides are TGTGCCAGCAGCTTTGAAGCGGGAGGACTCTACAATGAGCAGTTCTTC.

The chain recombines TRBV2 with TRBJ2-7; a possible D gene is TRBD2 (6 bases). Germline CDR1 reads SNHLY; CDR2 reads FYNNEI. Trimming removed 4 bases from V and 3 bases from J, with 13 bases in between. The CDR3 contains 14 residues. CDR3 in DNA: TGTGCCAGCAGTGCGGAGGGGTCGTTCTACGAGCAGTACTTC. Protein product: CASSAEGSFYEQYF.

V and J are TRBV11-2 and TRBJ2-1, with a weak D call TRBD2 (5 bases). Trimming cost V 5 bases and J 4 bases, with 15 bases left between them. This CDR3 has 15 amino acids. Germline V gene data show CDR1 as SGHAT and CDR2 as FQNNGV. The CDR3 protein is CASSLSGKPYNEQFF. CDR3 in DNA: TGTGCCAGCAGCCTCTCCGGGAAACCTTACAATGAGCAGTTCTTC.

This chain uses TRBV29-1 with TRBJ1-1; perhaps TRBD1 as D (6 bases). Germline V gene data show CDR1 as SQVTM and CDR2 as ANQGSEA. The V gene lost 7 bases and the J gene lost 0 bases, with 9 bases spanning the gap. This CDR3 is built from 12 residues. The CDR3 DNA follows: TGCAGCGCGGGACAAGTGAACACTGAAGCTTTCTTT. Translation: CSAGQVNTEAFF.

This sequence joins TRBV29-1 and TRBJ2-7, with 7 bases fitting TRBD1. The ends lost 7 bases at V and 3 bases at J; junction bases unmatched: 6. Per germline, CDR1 SQVTM and CDR2 ANQGSEA. The CDR3 consists of 12 residues. CDR3 nucleotide sequence: TGCAGCGCCACCGGGACAGTCTACGAGCAGTACTTC. Translation gives CSATGTVYEQYF.

The chain joins TRBV9 to TRBJ1-1, with no clear D. Germline V gene data show CDR1 as SGDLS and CDR2 as YYNGEE. This CDR3 spans 13 amino acids. Trimming took 4 bases from V and 8 from J, leaving 15 bases between them. The CDR3 DNA reads TGTGCCAGCAGCCCCCGGGGTAGGGCGGAAGCTTTCTTT. Its protein product is CASSPRGRAEAFF.

This clone was seen only a few times. V gene TRBV14 combines with J gene TRBJ2-1; TRBD2 matches at 10 bases. The CDR3 is made up of 20 amino acids. Trimming removed 2 bases from V and 0 bases from J; junction bases left unmatched: 13. Germline assignment: CDR1 SGHDN and CDR2 FVKESK. Here the CDR3 reads CASSQLTSGTSWSSYNEQFF. CDR3 DNA: TGTGCCAGCAGCCAACTCACTAGCGGGACCTCTTGGAGCTCCTACAATGAGCAGTTCTTC.

This sequence joins TRBV30 and TRBJ2-1, with 16 bases lining up with TRBD2. Germline CDR1 GTSNPN, CDR2 SVGIG (reference sequence). The CDR3 has 18 residues. With V trimmed by 3 bases and J by 8 bases, 13 bases remained unmatched. The CDR3 spells CAWRTGLAGGPKADEQFF. CDR3 nucleotides: TGTGCCTGGAGAACGGGACTAGCGGGAGGGCCTAAGGCGGATGAGCAGTTCTTC.

The table lists this clone with a few counts. V and J are TRBV11-2 and TRBJ2-5; no definite D call. From germline, CDR1 is SGHAT and CDR2 FQNNGV. This CDR3 is built from 14 residues. With 4 bases removed from V and 7 bases from J, the gap between germline ends came to 16 bases. DNA of the CDR3: TGTGCCAGCAGCTCAAATGGTACTCCTCGGACCCAGTACTTC. Its protein is CASSSNGTPRTQYF.

This clone occurred a few times. The CDR3 sequence is CSVALSDRKGEQYF. The CDR3 DNA is TGCAGCGTTGCTTTATCAGACAGGAAGGGCGAGCAGTACTTC. The chain joins TRBV29-1 to TRBJ2-7; D might be TRBD1 (6 bases). The CDR3 length is 14 residues. CDR1 is SQVTM and CDR2 is ANQGSEA in the germline V gene. V lost 4 bases and J 6 bases, leaving 19 bases between the germline ends.

The chain joins TRBV4-2 to TRBJ2-7; TRBD2 matches 8 bases. Looked up from germline, CDR1 is LGHNA and CDR2 is YNFKEQ. The V and J ends lost 1 base and 3 bases, in that order; junction bases with no gene match: 2. This CDR3 spans 14 amino acids. This CDR3 reads CASSQAGGHYEQYF. The DNA for the CDR3 is TGTGCCAGCAGCCAAGCGGGGGGGCACTACGAGCAGTACTTC.

This clone was observed a handful of times. The CDR3 loop is CASSPAAGQGSEQYF. The CDR3 nucleotides are TGTGCCAGCAGCCCCGCAGCGGGACAGGGTTCCGAGCAGTACTTC. The chain uses TRBV7-2 and TRBJ2-7, with 9 bases fitting TRBD1. Germline loops: CDR1 SGHTA, CDR2 FQGNSA. The ends lost 5 bases at V and 6 bases at J; junction bases unmatched: 11. This CDR3 spans 15 amino acids.